This entry describes one TCR beta chain. The antigen this receptor binds is unknown. No clone much larger than this one lies a single base away; base qualities are absent. Libraries were built with the immunoSEQ multiplex PCR assay. TCR beta CDR3 sequencing was performed on DNA from the cultured, isolated CD4+ T cells. The source study handled its data this way. The analysis removed non-productive TCR sequences, trimmed reads to the CDR3 region, and retained only CDR3s that were 7 or more amino acids long. The MANAFEST web app was used to identify antigen-specific clonotypes by comparing expansion in peptide wells with expansion in reference cultures. Positive clones required FDR<0.05 expansion versus reference and all other wells, odds ratio above 5, and frequency above 0.1% in two replicate wells. Clonotypes significantly expanded in SARS-CoV-2 spike wells and in at least one common cold coronavirus spike condition were defined as cross-reactive. CDR3 similarity was assessed by Levenshtein distance using the stringdist R package, and unrooted trees were constructed with ape in R 3.6.1. Drawn from immuneACCESS, this table holds only the in-frame rearrangements with V and J called that TCRdb kept. Clones are partly lost; checked studies trace under half to an unresolved V gene and leave the rest unexplained. The DNA gave D and trimming, while V, J and clone size come from that table. The sample table lists nearly 45,000 clones, 65% to 80% of them with a count of one. Jointly, the top ten make up less than 10% of the sample.

The sample belongs to a study of vaccination effects on CD4 cells after COVID-19 (dated by TCRdb to 2021 to 2024). For the study in its entirety: In the ViraFEST assay, PBMC were stimulated with viral peptide pools, and TCR sequencing was then used to find antigen-specific CD4+ T cell clonotypes based on their expansion. Roughly 2.1 million PBMC per well were cultured in IMDM with 5% human AB serum, 9 to 10 IU/ml IL-2 and gentamicin, plus 10 ug/ml peptides. The study compared SARS-CoV-2 spike-specific CD4+ TCR repertoires before and after mRNA vaccination in COVID-19 convalescent patients and infection-naive vaccine recipients. Across the study, the median time from the second dose to post-vaccine sampling was 72 days (range 14 to 241). The Oncomine TCR Beta short-read assay on an Illumina iSeq 100 was used to sequence cultures from other donors in the study. The full study included roughly 11 COVID-19 convalescent patients and several SARS-CoV-2-naive healthy vaccine recipients.

Beyond this particular receptor, the publication reports: Both infection-induced and vaccine-induced clones contracted markedly at late post-vaccination timepoints, which is consistent with waning T cell responses. In healthy vaccine recipients, vaccine-induced clones were almost all SARS-CoV-2 mono-reactive, with only 1 of 255 being cross-reactive with common cold coronaviruses. The study was limited by a small number of convalescent patients, and early post-infection timepoints were lacking.

After around 11 days of culture, CD4+ T cells were isolated with the EasySep CD4+ T cell isolation kit. Two doses of either the BNT162b2 or the mRNA-1273 mRNA SARS-CoV-2 vaccine were administered to participants. The absence of prior SARS-CoV-2 infection in healthy vaccine recipients was confirmed by negative nucleocapsid antibodies before and after vaccination. Half of the culture medium was replaced with fresh IL-2-containing medium on days 3 and 7. Unless noted otherwise, every peptide stimulation condition was grown in triplicate wells. PBMC were separated from whole blood using Ficoll-Paque Plus gradient centrifugation and were then either cryopreserved at -140C or used fresh. The QIAamp micro DNA kit was used to extract genomic DNA from the cultured CD4+ T cells. From cysteine to phenylalanine, the CDR3 is 12 amino acids long. Only the CDR3 DNA is retained, 36 bases long and in frame from the first base. Per the germline V gene (reference sequence), LNHNV is the CDR1 and YYDKDF is the CDR2. A distance of 5 bases separates the germline ends of V and J, which lose 2 bases and 6 bases respectively.

Sequenced here: CD4+ T cells from PBMCs cultured without peptide, sampled after COVID-19 vaccination. The V and J segments used are TRBV15 and TRBJ1-5; the D gene cannot be resolved reliably. The source of this sequence is a human donor who received a COVID-19 vaccine. The DNA is as follows: TGTGCCACCAGCAGAATGGGTCAGCCCCAGCATTTT. This sequence encodes CATSRMGQPQHF. The full variable domain, with segments outside the CDR3 supplied by the reference TRBV15 and TRBJ1-5 proteins, appears as DAMVIQNPRYQVTQFGKPVTLSCSQTLNHNVMYWYQQKSSQAPKLLFHYYDKDFNNEADTPDNFQSRRPNTSFCFLDIRSPGLGDTAMYLCATSRMGQPQHFGDGTRLSIL.